This T cell receptor (beta chain) was identified in a study of control samples from healthy donors and cancer patients. Profiling relied on immunoSEQ multiplex PCR, and the TCRdb table lists in-frame clones only, not all of them. The sample holds fewer than 500,000 clones; 80% to 95% are singletons and the top ten take around 6.4%. Trimming cost V 6 bases and J 13 bases, with 21 bases left between them. From germline, CDR1 is SEHNR and CDR2 FQNEAQ (reference sequence). This CDR3 is built from 14 residues. The clonotype was recovered from a man between 35 and 55 years old with head and neck cancer. The specimen was PBMCs. The chain employs TRBV7-9 and TRBJ2-2, with D maybe TRBD1 (5 bases). Here the CDR3 DNA reads TGTGCCAGCAGGTCAGGACACCCCTCAGGGTGGCTGTTTTTT. It codes for CASRSGHPSGWLFF.